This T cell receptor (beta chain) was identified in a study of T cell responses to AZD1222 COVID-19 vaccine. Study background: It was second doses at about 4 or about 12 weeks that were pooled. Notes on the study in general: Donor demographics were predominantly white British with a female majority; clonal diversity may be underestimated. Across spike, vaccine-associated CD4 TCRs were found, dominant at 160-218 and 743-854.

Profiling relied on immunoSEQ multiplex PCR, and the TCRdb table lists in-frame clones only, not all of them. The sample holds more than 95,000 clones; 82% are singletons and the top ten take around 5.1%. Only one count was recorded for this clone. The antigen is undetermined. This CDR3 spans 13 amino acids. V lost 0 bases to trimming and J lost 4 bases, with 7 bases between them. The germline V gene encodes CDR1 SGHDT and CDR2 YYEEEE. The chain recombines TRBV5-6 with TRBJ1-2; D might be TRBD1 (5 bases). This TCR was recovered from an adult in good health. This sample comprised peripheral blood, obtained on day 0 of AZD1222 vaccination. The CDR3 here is CASSLGDSYGYTF. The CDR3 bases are TGTGCCAGCAGCTTGGGGGACTCCTATGGCTACACCTTC.